These T cell receptor beta chains were read from a single sample in a study of shared clonotypes between healthy human individuals. The assay was immunoSEQ multiplex PCR, and TCRdb's table has in-frame clones only and misses some. Counted here are millions of clones, about 95% occurring once; the ten biggest clones make up about 1.1%. The material sequenced was naive CD8+ T cells sorted from blood. These receptors were obtained from a man aged 18 to 29 in good health. CDR3s include the opening cysteine and the closing phenylalanine or tryptophan. Each record gives: J gene, clone size, D gene, V gene, CDR3 protein, CDR3 DNA. A D gene is named only where the DNA matches it firmly. Some rows have no size entry. The others give once, few or many, or a class for an expanded clone.

TRBJ2-7	-	-	TRBV11-1	CASSLMGMPSIEQYF	TGTGCCAGCAGCTTAATGGGCATGCCTTCTATCGAGCAGTACTTC
TRBJ1-2	-	TRBD1	TRBV28	CASRTWTGGSTYYGYTF	TGTGCCAGCAGGACCTGGACAGGGGGGTCGACCTACTATGGCTACACCTTC
TRBJ2-5	-	-	TRBV7-9	CASSLVGLAQETQYF	TGTGCCAGCAGCTTAGTGGGACTCGCACAAGAGACCCAGTACTTC
TRBJ2-2	once	TRBD2	TRBV9	CASSVALAGANTGELFF	TGTGCCAGCAGCGTAGCGTTAGCGGGCGCGAACACCGGGGAGCTGTTTTTT
TRBJ2-6	-	-	TRBV5-6	CASSLMTAGANVLTF	TGTGCCAGCAGCTTGATGACGGCCGGGGCCAACGTCCTGACTTTC
TRBJ2-3	-	-	TRBV11-2	CASSLDRRSSTDTQYF	TGTGCCAGCAGCTTAGATAGGAGGAGTAGCACAGATACGCAGTATTTT
TRBJ2-1	-	-	TRBV7-9	CASSRHGDEQFF	TGTGCCAGCAGCCGCCACGGTGATGAGCAGTTCTTC
TRBJ2-7	-	-	TRBV2	CASSEGGTPSYEQYF	TGTGCCAGCAGTGAAGGAGGGACACCTTCCTACGAGCAGTACTTC
TRBJ2-1	-	TRBD1	TRBV29-1	CSVYAGTGGNEQFF	TGCAGCGTCTATGCCGGGACAGGGGGCAATGAGCAGTTCTTC
TRBJ2-1	-	TRBD1	TRBV6-4	CASSFRDRELRGYNEQFF	TGTGCCAGCAGTTTCCGGGACAGGGAACTCCGCGGGTACAATGAGCAGTTCTTC
TRBJ1-6	-	-	TRBV9	CASSVAPERHSPLHF	TGTGCCAGCAGCGTAGCTCCAGAACGACATTCACCCCTCCACTTT
TRBJ2-7	-	-	TRBV28	CASSLVVGYEQYF	TGTGCCAGCAGTTTGGTGGTAGGGTACGAGCAGTACTTC
TRBJ1-2	-	-	TRBV9	CASSVEGGAAFNYGYTF	TGTGCCAGCAGCGTAGAAGGTGGGGCCGCCTTTAACTATGGCTACACCTTC
TRBJ2-3	once	-	TRBV19	CASSTLAGHGADTQYF	TGTGCCAGTAGTACCTTGGCGGGCCACGGTGCAGATACGCAGTATTTT
TRBJ1-1	-	-	TRBV6-5	CASRDSGDTEAFF	TGTGCCAGCAGGGATTCAGGGGACACTGAAGCTTTCTTT
TRBJ2-1	-	-	TRBV7-9	CASSPEWGEHNEQFF	TGTGCCAGCAGCCCGGAATGGGGTGAACACAATGAGCAGTTCTTC
TRBJ1-3	-	-	TRBV4-2	CASRPVQGFSGNTIYF	TGTGCCAGCAGGCCGGTACAGGGTTTCTCTGGAAACACCATATATTTT
TRBJ1-5	-	TRBD1	TRBV2	CASSPGQGDQPQHF	TGTGCCAGCAGTCCCGGACAGGGAGATCAGCCCCAGCATTTT
TRBJ1-6	once	TRBD1	TRBV15	CATSPRTGGNSPLHF	TGTGCCACCAGCCCCCGGACAGGGGGCAATTCACCCCTCCACTTT
TRBJ1-2	-	-	TRBV6-5	CASTVLPGGREGYTF	TGTGCCAGCACCGTCCTCCCCGGGGGGCGCGAGGGCTACACCTTC
TRBJ1-2	-	-	TRBV27	CASSSYPPNYGYTF	TGTGCCAGCAGTTCATATCCACCTAACTATGGCTACACCTTC
TRBJ2-3	-	-	TRBV2	CASSERDRDTQYF	TGTGCCAGCAGTGAGCGGGATAGGGATACGCAGTATTTT